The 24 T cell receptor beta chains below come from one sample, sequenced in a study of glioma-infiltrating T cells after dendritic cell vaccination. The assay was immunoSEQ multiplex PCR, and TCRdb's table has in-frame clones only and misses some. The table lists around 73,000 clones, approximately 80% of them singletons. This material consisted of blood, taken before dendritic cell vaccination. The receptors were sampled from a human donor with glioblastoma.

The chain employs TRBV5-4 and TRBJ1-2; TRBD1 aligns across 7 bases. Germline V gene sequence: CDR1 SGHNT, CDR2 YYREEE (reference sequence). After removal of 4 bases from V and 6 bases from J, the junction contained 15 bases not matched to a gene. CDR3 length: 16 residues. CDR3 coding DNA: TGTGCCAGCAGCCTGAGGACCAGACAGGGAGGCAATGGCTACACCTTC. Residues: CASSLRTRQGGNGYTF. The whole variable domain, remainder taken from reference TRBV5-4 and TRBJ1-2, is ETGVTQSPTHLIKTRGQQVTLRCSSQSGHNTVSWYQQALGQGPQFIFQYYREEENGRGNFPPRFSGLQFPNYSSELNVNALELDDSALYLCASSLRTRQGGNGYTFGSGTRLTVV.

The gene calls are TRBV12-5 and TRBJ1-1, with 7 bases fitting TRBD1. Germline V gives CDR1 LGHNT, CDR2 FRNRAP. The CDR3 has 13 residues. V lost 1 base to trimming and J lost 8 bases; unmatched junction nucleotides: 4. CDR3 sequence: CASGLGGQREAFF. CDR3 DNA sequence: TGTGCTAGTGGTTTGGGGGGACAGCGCGAAGCTTTCTTT.

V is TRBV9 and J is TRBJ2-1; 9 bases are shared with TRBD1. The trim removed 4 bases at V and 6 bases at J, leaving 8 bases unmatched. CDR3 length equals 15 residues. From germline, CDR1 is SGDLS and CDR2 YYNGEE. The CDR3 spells CASSQGTGLGNEQFF. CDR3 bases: TGTGCCAGCAGCCAAGGGACAGGGCTGGGCAATGAGCAGTTCTTC. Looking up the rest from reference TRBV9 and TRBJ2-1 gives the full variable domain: DSGVTQTPKHLITATGQRVTLRCSPRSGDLSVYWYQQSLDQGLQFLIQYYNGEERAKGNILERFSAQQFPDLHSELNLSSLELGDSALYFCASSQGTGLGNEQFFGPGTRLTVL.

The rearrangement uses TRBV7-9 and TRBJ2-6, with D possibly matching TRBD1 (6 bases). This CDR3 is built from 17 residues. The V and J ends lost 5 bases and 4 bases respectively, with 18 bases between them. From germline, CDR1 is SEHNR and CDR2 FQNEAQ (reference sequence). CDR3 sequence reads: CASSLPGQSSGANVLTF. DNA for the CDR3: TGTGCCAGCAGCCTACCGGGACAATCCTCCGGGGCCAACGTCCTGACTTTC.

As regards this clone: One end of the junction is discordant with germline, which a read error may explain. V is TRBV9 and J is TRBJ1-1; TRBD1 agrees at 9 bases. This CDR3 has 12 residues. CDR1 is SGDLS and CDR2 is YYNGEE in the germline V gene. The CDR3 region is CASKTGGAAVSF. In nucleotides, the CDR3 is TGTGCCAGCAAAACAGGGGGCGCCGCGGTAAGCTTT. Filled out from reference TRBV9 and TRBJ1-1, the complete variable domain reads DSGVTQTPKHLITATGQRVTLRCSPRSGDLSVYWYQQSLDQGLQFLIQYYNGEERAKGNILERFSAQQFPDLHSELNLSSLELGDSALYFCASKTGGAAVSFGQGTRLTVV.

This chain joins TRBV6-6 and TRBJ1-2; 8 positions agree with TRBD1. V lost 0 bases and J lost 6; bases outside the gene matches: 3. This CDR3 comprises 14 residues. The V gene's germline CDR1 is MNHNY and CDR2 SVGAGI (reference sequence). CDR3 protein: CASSYSDRVDGYTF. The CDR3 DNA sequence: TGTGCCAGCAGTTACTCGGACAGGGTAGATGGCTACACCTTC.

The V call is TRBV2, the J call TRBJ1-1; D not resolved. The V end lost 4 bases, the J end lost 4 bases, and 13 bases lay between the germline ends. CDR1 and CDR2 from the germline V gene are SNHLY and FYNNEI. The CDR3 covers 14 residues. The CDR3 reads CASSGPGVITEAFF. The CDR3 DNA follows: TGTGCCAGCAGTGGGCCCGGGGTGATCACTGAAGCTTTCTTT.

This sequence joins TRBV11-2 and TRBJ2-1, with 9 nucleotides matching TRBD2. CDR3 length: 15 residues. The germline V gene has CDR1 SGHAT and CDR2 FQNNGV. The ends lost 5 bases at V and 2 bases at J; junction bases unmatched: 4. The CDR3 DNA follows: TGTGCCAGCAGCCATAGCGGGAGTGCCTACAATGAGCAGTTCTTC. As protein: CASSHSGSAYNEQFF. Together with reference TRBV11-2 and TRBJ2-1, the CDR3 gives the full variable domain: EAGVAQSPRYKIIEKRQSVAFWCNPISGHATLYWYQQILGQGPKLLIQFQNNGVVDDSQLPKDRFSAERLKGVDSTLKIQPAKLEDSAVYLCASSHSGSAYNEQFFGPGTRLTVL.

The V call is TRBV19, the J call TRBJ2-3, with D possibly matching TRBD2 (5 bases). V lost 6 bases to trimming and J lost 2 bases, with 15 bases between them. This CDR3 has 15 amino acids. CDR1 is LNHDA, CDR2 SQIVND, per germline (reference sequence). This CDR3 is CASRTTGVDTDTQYF. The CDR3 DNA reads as TGTGCCAGTAGGACGACCGGGGTGGACACAGATACGCAGTATTTT.

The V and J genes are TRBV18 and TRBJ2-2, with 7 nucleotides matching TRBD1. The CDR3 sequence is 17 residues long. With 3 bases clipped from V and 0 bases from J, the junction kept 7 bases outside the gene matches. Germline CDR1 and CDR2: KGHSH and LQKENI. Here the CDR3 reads CASSPFTGAANTGELFF. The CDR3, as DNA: TGTGCCAGCTCACCCTTTACAGGGGCCGCGAACACCGGGGAGCTGTTTTTT.

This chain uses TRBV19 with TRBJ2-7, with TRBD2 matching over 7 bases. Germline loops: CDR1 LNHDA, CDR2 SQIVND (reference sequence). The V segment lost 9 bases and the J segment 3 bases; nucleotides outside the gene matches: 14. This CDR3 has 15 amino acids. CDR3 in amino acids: CARKMALAVNYEQYV. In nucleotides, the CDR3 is TGTGCCAGGAAAATGGCGCTAGCGGTTAACTACGAGCAGTACGTC.

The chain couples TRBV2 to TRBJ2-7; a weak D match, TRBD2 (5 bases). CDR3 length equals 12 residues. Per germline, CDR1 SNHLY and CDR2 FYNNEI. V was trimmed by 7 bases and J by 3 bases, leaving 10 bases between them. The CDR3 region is CASNWENYEQYF. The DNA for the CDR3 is TGTGCCAGCAATTGGGAGAACTACGAGCAGTACTTC.

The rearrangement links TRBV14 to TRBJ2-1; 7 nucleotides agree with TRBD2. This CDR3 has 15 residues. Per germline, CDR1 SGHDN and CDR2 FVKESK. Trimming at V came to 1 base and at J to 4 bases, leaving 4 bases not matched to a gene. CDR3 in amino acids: CASSQAASGYNEQFF. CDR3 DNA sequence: TGTGCCAGCAGCCAAGCGGCTAGCGGATACAATGAGCAGTTCTTC.

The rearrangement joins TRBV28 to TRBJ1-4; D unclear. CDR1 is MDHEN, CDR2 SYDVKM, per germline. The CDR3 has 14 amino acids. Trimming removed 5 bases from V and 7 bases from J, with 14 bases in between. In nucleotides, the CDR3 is TGTGCCAGCAGTCCCCGGGATTTAGGTGAAAAACTGTTTTTT. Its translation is CASSPRDLGEKLFF.

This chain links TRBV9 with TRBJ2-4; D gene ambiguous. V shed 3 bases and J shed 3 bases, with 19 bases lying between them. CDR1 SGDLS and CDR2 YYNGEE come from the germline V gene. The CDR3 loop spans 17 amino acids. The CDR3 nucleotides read TGTGCCAGCAGCGCCCACAGAAGTCCTCTTGTCAAAAACATTCAGTACTTC. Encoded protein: CASSAHRSPLVKNIQYF.

CDR3 region: CASTGAGAGEKLFF. In DNA, the CDR3 is TGTGCCAGCACTGGGGCAGGGGCCGGGGAAAAACTGTTTTTT. The chain couples TRBV6-5 to TRBJ1-4, with a weak D call TRBD1 (6 bases). The CDR3 extends over 14 amino acids. V was cut by 7 bases and J by 8 bases, with 17 bases left in between. The germline gives CDR1 MNHEY, CDR2 SVGAGI.

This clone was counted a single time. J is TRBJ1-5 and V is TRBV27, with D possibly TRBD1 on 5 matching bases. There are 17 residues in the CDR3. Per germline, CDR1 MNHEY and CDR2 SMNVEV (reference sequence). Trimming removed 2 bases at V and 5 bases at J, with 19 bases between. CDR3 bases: TGTGCCAGCAGTTTACTGTCGGGGGTCTTGGCGGATCAGCCCCAGCATTTT. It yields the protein CASSLLSGVLADQPQHF.

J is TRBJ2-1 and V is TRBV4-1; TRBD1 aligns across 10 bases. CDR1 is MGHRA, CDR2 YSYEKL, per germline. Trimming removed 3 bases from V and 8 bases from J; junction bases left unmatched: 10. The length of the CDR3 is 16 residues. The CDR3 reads CASSHELDRGWYEQFF. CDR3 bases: TGCGCCAGCAGCCACGAGCTGGACAGGGGGTGGTATGAGCAGTTCTTC.

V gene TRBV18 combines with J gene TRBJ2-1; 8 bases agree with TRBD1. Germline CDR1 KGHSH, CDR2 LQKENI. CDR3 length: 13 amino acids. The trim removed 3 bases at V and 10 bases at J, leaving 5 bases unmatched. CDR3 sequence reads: CASSPRGQGEQFF. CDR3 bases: TGTGCCAGCTCACCTAGAGGACAGGGCGAGCAGTTCTTC.

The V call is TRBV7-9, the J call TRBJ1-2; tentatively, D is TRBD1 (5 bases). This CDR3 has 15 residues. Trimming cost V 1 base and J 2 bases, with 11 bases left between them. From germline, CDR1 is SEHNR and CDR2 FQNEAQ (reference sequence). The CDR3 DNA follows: TGTGCCAGCAGCTTAGATGGGGGGAGCAACTATGGCTACACCTTC. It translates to CASSLDGGSNYGYTF.

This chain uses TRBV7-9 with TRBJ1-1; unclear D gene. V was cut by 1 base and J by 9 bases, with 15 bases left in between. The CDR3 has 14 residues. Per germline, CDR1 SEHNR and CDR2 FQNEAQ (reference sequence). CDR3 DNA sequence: TGTGCCAGCAGCTTAGGTGGGGTGAGAGGGAAAGCTTTCTTT. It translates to CASSLGGVRGKAFF.

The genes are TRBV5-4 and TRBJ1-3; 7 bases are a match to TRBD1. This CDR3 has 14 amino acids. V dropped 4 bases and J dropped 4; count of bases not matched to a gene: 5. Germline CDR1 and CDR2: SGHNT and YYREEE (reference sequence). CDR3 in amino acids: CASSLGQAGNTIYF. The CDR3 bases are TGTGCCAGCAGCCTAGGACAGGCGGGAAACACCATATATTTT.

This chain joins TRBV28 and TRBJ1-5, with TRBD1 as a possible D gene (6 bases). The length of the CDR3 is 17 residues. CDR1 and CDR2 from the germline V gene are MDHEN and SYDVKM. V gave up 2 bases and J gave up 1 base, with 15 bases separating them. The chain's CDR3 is CASSLPHRVRSNQPQHF. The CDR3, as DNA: TGTGCCAGCAGTTTACCGCACAGGGTCAGAAGCAATCAGCCCCAGCATTTT.

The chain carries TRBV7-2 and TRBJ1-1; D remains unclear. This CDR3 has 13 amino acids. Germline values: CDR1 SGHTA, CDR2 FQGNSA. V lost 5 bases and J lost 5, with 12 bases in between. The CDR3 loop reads CASSQNPGTEAFF. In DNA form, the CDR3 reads TGTGCCAGCAGCCAAAACCCGGGGACTGAAGCTTTCTTT.